The 12 T cell receptor beta chains below all came from one sample that was sequenced in a study of blood T cell repertoires in COVID-19. Clones were read by immunoSEQ multiplex PCR, and TCRdb kept only the in-frame ones, dropping some. Among 300,000 to 400,000 clones, over 75% were seen once, and the ten largest hold roughly 7.8%. The source material was peripheral blood. These receptor sequences come from a human donor in a cohort sampled during active COVID-19.

A word on this clone: Other DNA sequences in the same sample also yield this CDR3. The V call is TRBV19, the J call TRBJ2-7, with 8 bases identical to TRBD1. V gave up 1 base and J gave up 1 base; unmatched junction bases: 0. The germline CDR1 and CDR2 sequences are LNHDA and SQIVND (reference sequence). The CDR3 runs 14 residues. CDR3 sequence reads: CASSIGQGSYEQYF. The CDR3 bases are TGTGCCAGTAGTATAGGACAGGGGTCCTACGAGCAGTACTTC. The whole variable domain, filled in from reference TRBV19 and TRBJ2-7, reads DGGITQSPKYLFRKEGQNVTLSCEQNLNHDAMYWYRQDPGQGLRLIYYSQIVNDFQKGDIAEGYSVSREKKESFPLTVTSAQKNPTAFYLCASSIGQGSYEQYFGPGTRLTVT.

The chain recombines TRBV27 with TRBJ2-7, with D maybe TRBD1 (7 bases). Germline CDR1 MNHEY, CDR2 SMNVEV (reference sequence). The CDR3 extends over 14 amino acids. V was shortened by 5 bases and J by 5 bases, with 16 bases between the two germline ends. CDR3 sequence (DNA): TGTGCCAGCAGTCGCCGGCAGGGGGGAGACGAGCAGTACTTC. It codes for CASSRRQGGDEQYF.

The rearrangement uses TRBV27 and TRBJ2-5; 8 bases agree with TRBD2. Germline-derived CDR1 and CDR2 are MNHEY and SMNVEV (reference sequence). The V and J ends lost 6 bases and 1 base, in that order; junction bases with no gene match: 7. The CDR3 sequence is 15 residues long. This CDR3 is CASRNGRGAQETQYF. CDR3 in DNA: TGTGCCAGCAGAAACGGGCGGGGGGCCCAAGAGACCCAGTACTTC.

This clone appeared a few times. The chain couples TRBV7-9 to TRBJ2-7, with 7 nucleotides matching TRBD1. The CDR3 extends over 13 amino acids. Germline values: CDR1 SEHNR, CDR2 FQNEAQ (reference sequence). The V gene end was trimmed by 5 bases and the J gene end by 3 bases; junction bases not matched to a gene: 4. CDR3 protein: CASSLRDSYEQYF. CDR3 DNA sequence: TGTGCCAGCAGCCTCCGGGACAGCTACGAGCAGTACTTC.

This clone appeared a few times. The chain employs TRBV11-3 and TRBJ1-3; D is unresolved. The germline V gene has CDR1 SGHNT and CDR2 YENEEA. Trimming took off 5 bases at V and 0 bases at J, with 20 bases between the two ends. The CDR3 consists of 18 residues. CDR3: CASSQNLWGEPSGNTIYF. The CDR3, as DNA: TGTGCCAGCAGCCAAAACCTTTGGGGAGAGCCCTCTGGAAACACCATATATTTT.

The chain links TRBV12-3 or TRBV12-4 to TRBJ1-2, with D perhaps matching TRBD1 (6 bases). This CDR3 has 12 amino acids. V was clipped by 6 bases and J by 8 bases, with 13 bases between them. The CDR3 protein is CASRGRGDGYTF. The DNA for the CDR3 is TGTGCCAGCAGGGGCAGGGGTGACGGCTACACCTTC.

The V gene is TRBV5-1, the J gene TRBJ2-3, with 7 positions matching TRBD1. With 0 bases clipped from V and 2 bases from J, the junction kept 3 bases outside the gene matches. Germline loops: CDR1 SGHRS, CDR2 YFSETQ. The CDR3 contains 15 residues. In DNA, the CDR3 is TGCGCCAGCAGCTTGGAACAGGGGTCCACAGATACGCAGTATTTT. Translating gives CASSLEQGSTDTQYF.

The V and J genes are TRBV24-1 and TRBJ1-2, with TRBD1 matching over 8 bases. Trimming at V came to 4 bases and at J to 8 bases, leaving 5 bases not matched to a gene. Germline CDR1 KGHDR, CDR2 SFDVKD. The CDR3 consists of 13 residues. The CDR3 reads CATSETGDRGYTF. CDR3 coding DNA: TGTGCCACCAGTGAGACAGGGGATAGAGGCTACACCTTC.

The rearrangement joins TRBV9 to TRBJ2-7, with TRBD1 matching 10 bases. This CDR3 is 16 amino acids long. V dropped 3 bases and J dropped 5; count of bases not matched to a gene: 11. The germline gives CDR1 SGDLS, CDR2 YYNGEE. The CDR3 region has the DNA TGTGCCAGCAGCGCAGTGGTGACAGGGGGCACGGACGAGCAGTACTTC. As protein: CASSAVVTGGTDEQYF. Full variable domain (outside the CDR3, taken from reference TRBV9 and TRBJ2-7): DSGVTQTPKHLITATGQRVTLRCSPRSGDLSVYWYQQSLDQGLQFLIQYYNGEERAKGNILERFSAQQFPDLHSELNLSSLELGDSALYFCASSAVVTGGTDEQYFGPGTRLTVT.

The chain couples TRBV11-2 to TRBJ1-5; D is uncertain. The CDR3 consists of 13 residues. Germline CDR1 and CDR2: SGHAT and FQNNGV. The V end lost 1 base, the J end lost 4 bases, and 5 bases lay between the germline ends. Here the CDR3 DNA reads TGTGCCAGCAGCTTAGCCGGGAATCAGCCCCAGCATTTT. Its translation is CASSLAGNQPQHF.

The CDR3 protein is CASSFGLAGGSYEQYF. The DNA for the CDR3 is TGCGCCAGCAGCTTCGGACTAGCGGGGGGTTCCTACGAGCAGTACTTC. The genes are TRBV5-1 and TRBJ2-7; TRBD2 agrees at 14 bases. Looked up from germline, CDR1 is SGHRS and CDR2 is YFSETQ. The CDR3 length is 16 residues. V was clipped by 2 bases and J by 1 base; unmatched bases: 2.

This chain connects TRBV29-1 to TRBJ2-1, with 9 bases matching TRBD1. This CDR3 comprises 14 residues. CDR1 SQVTM and CDR2 ANQGSEA come from the germline V gene. Germline trimming cut 7 bases from V and 3 bases from J; bases unmatched to any gene: 7. For the CDR3, the DNA is TGCAGCGAAAGACAGGGGGGATTCTACAATGAGCAGTTCTTC. The encoded protein is CSERQGGFYNEQFF.